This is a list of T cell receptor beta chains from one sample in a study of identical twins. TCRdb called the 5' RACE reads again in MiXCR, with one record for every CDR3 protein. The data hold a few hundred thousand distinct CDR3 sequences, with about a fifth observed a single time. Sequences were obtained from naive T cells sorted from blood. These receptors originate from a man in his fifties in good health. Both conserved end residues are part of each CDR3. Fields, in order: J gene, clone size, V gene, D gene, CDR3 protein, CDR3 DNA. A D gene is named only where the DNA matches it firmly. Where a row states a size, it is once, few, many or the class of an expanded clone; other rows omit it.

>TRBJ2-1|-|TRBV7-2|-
CASSLGGEVRNEQFF
TGTGCCAGCAGCTTAGGCGGGGAGGTCCGAAATGAGCAGTTCTTC
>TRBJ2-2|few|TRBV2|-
CASRKQTGGGELFF
TGTGCCAGCAGGAAACAGACCGGGGGCGGGGAGCTGTTTTTT
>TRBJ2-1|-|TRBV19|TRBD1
CASNPGTGVLDEQFF
TGTGCCAGTAATCCCGGGACAGGGGTTTTAGATGAGCAGTTCTTC
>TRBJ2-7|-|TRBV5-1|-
CASSSGSGMTYEQYF
TGCGCCAGCAGCTCGGGCTCTGGAATGACCTACGAGCAGTACTTC
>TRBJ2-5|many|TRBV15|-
CATSRVGARQETQYF
TGTGCCACCAGCAGAGTTGGGGCCAGACAAGAGACCCAGTACTTC
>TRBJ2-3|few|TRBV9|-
CASSVGSRTSTDTQYF
TGTGCCAGCAGCGTAGGCTCGCGGACTAGCACAGATACGCAGTATTTT
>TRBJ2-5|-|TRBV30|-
CAWKGGRETQYF
TGTGCCTGGAAGGGGGGCCGGGAGACCCAGTACTTC
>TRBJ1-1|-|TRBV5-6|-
CASSLGLLGTEAFF
TGTGCCAGCAGCTTGGGACTTTTGGGCACTGAAGCTTTCTTT
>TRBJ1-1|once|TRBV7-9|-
CASSHYAGIGTEAFF
TGTGCCAGCAGCCACTACGCGGGGATAGGTACTGAAGCTTTCTTT
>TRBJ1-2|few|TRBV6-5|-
CASSLLQWGQGYTF
TGTGCCAGCAGCTTACTCCAGTGGGGTCAAGGCTACACCTTC
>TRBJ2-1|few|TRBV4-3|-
CASSPQAGRSPTEQFF
TGCGCCAGCAGCCCTCAGGCCGGACGGAGCCCTACTGAGCAGTTCTTC
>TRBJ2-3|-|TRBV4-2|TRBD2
CASSLAGGVSTDTQYF
TGTGCCAGCAGCCTCGCGGGAGGGGTCAGCACAGATACGCAGTATTTT
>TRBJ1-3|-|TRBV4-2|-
CASSQERISGNTIYF
TGTGCCAGCAGCCAAGAAAGAATTTCTGGAAACACCATATATTTT
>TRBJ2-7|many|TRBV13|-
CASSFGLYEQYF
TGTGCCAGCAGCTTCGGCCTCTACGAGCAGTACTTC
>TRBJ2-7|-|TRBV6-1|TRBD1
CASLRDRGSYEQYF
TGTGCCAGCCTCCGGGACAGGGGTTCCTACGAGCAGTACTTC
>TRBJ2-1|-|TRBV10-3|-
CATRPRQGNEQFF
TGTGCCACTCGCCCACGACAAGGGAATGAGCAGTTCTTC